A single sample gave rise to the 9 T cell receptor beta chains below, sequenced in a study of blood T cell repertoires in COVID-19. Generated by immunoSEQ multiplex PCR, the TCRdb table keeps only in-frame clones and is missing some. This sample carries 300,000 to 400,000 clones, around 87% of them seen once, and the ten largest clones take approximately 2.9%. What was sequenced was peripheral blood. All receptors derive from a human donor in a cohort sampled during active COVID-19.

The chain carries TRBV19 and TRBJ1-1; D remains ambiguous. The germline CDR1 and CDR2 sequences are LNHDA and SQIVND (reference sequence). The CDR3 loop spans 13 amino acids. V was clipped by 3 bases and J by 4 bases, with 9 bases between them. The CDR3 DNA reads TGTGCCAGTAGTATGTACAGAGCCACTGAAGCTTTCTTT. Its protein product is CASSMYRATEAFF.

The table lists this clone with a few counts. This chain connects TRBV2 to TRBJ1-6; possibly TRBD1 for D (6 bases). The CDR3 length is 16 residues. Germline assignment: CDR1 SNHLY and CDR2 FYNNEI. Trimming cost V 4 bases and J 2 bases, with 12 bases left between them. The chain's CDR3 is CASSARGGTYNSPLHF. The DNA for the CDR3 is TGTGCCAGCAGTGCCAGGGGAGGGACCTATAATTCACCCCTCCACTTT.

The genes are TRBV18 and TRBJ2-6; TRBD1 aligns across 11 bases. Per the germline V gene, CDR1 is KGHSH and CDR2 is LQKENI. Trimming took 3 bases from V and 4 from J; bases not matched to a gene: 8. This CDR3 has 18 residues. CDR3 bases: TGTGCCAGCTCACCCATAGGACAGGGGGCGTTGGGGGCCAACGTCCTGACTTTC. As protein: CASSPIGQGALGANVLTF.

The CDR3 loop is CASSANTGANSPLHF. Here the CDR3 DNA reads TGTGCCAGCAGTGCTAATACAGGGGCTAATTCACCCCTCCACTTT. This sequence joins TRBV6-4 and TRBJ1-6; 7 bases fit TRBD1. Germline V gene data show CDR1 as MRHNA and CDR2 as SNTAGT. V trimming: 4 bases; J trimming: 6 bases; junction bases outside the gene matches: 6. CDR3 length: 15 amino acids.

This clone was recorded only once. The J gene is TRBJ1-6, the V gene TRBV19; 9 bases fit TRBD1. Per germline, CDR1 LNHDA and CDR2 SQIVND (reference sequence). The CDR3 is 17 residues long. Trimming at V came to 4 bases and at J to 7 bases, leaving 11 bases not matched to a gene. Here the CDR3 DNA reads TGTGCCAGTAGTAGCTCCAGGGGACAGGGCGAGAATTCACCCCTCCACTTT. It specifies CASSSSRGQGENSPLHF.

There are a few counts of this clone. CDR3 bases: TGCAGCGTTGTGCCCAGCGGGAGGAAGACCCAGTACTTC. It encodes CSVVPSGRKTQYF. The V and J genes are TRBV29-1 and TRBJ2-5, with TRBD2 identical over 9 bases. The ends lost 4 bases at V and 6 bases at J; junction bases unmatched: 6. There are 13 residues in the CDR3. Germline V gives CDR1 SQVTM, CDR2 ANQGSEA.

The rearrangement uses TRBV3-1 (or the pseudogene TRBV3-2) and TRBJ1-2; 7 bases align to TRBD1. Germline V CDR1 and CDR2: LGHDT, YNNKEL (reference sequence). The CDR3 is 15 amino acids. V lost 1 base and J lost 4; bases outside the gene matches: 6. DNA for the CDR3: TGTGCCAGCAGCCAAGTTTCAGGGGGATTCTATGGCTACACCTTC. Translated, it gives CASSQVSGGFYGYTF.

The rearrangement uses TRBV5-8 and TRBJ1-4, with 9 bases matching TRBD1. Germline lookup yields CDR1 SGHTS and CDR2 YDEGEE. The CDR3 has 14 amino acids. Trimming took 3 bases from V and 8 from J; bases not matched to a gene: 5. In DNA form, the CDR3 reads TGTGCCAGCAGCTCACAGGGGGCAGGCGAAAAACTGTTTTTT. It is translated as CASSSQGAGEKLFF.

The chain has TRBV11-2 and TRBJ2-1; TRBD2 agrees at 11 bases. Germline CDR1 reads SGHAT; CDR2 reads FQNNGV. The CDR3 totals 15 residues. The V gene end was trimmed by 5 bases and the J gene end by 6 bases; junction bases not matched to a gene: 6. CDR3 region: CASSQPGLAGNEQFF. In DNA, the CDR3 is TGTGCCAGCAGCCAGCCCGGACTAGCGGGCAATGAGCAGTTCTTC.